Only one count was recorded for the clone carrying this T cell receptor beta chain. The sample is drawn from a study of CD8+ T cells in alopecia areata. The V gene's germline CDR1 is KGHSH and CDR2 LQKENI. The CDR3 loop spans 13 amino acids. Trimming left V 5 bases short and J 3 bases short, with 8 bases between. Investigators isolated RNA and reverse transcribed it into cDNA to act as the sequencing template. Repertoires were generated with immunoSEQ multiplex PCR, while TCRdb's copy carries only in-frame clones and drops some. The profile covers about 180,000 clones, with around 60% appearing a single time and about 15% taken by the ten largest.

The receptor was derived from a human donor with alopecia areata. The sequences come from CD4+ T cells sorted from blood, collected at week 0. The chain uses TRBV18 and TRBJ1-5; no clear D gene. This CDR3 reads CASSTDFNQPQHF. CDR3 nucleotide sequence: TGTGCCAGCTCAACAGATTTCAATCAGCCCCAGCATTTT.